This T cell receptor (beta chain) was recorded in a study of human T cells and chemical hapten exposure. TCRdb reanalysed the RACE reads using MiXCR and keeps one entry per CDR3 protein. Among about 400,000 distinct CDR3 sequences listed, around 6% were seen once. CDR1 is LGHNA, CDR2 YNFKEQ, per germline. The trim removed 1 base at V and 3 bases at J, leaving 2 bases unmatched. This CDR3 has 15 amino acids. As for time point: patch test 2, 6 weeks after DPC sensitization. Treatment noted: therapeutic diphenylcyclopropenone sensitization with weekly scalp DPC. The clonotype comes from a woman younger than 35 with alopecia areata. Some clones in this sample may be carry-over from other donors' samples. The rearrangement links TRBV4-2 to TRBJ2-3; 9 bases are a match to TRBD2. The source was whole blood, collected in connection with sensitization to the hapten diphenylcyclopropenone (DPC). This CDR3 is CASSQVLAGTDTQYF. The CDR3 nucleotides read TGTGCCAGCAGCCAAGTGCTAGCGGGGACAGATACGCAGTATTTT.